This T cell receptor (beta chain) is drawn from a study of molecular identifiers for immune sequencing clone quantification. In its sample, this clonotype was seen many times. Antigen specificity is unknown. The CDR3 is 15 amino acids. With V trimmed by 5 bases and J by 5 bases, 6 bases remained unmatched. Germline CDR1 is MDHEN and CDR2 is SYDVKM. Previously published methods and listed TCR primers were used for the bulk TCR libraries. TCRdb independently ran MiXCR on the PCR reads; one entry per CDR3 protein. The sample holds about 98,000 distinct CDR3 sequences; about 35% are singletons and the top ten take about 9.1%. Sorted naive CD8 T cells were those defined as CD8+CD4-CCR7+CD45RA+. Study results and limitations: One cell's worth of spiked Jurkat TCR RNA was reportedly detectable among approximately 980,000 naive cells.

Input material: naive CD8+ T cells from blood, with Jurkat cell RNA spiked in. Stated subset: FACS-sorted CD8+CD4-CCR7+CD45RA+ naive T cells. The sequence came from a human donor in good health. Some libraries in this study had Jurkat cell RNA spiked in. The V call is TRBV28, the J call TRBJ2-5; TRBD2 matches 12 bases. The CDR3 is CASSLTSGSRETQYF. The CDR3 DNA reads TGTGCCAGCAGTCTGACTAGCGGGAGCCGGGAGACCCAGTACTTC. Using reference TRBV28 and TRBJ2-5 for the parts outside the CDR3, the full variable domain is DVKVTQSSRYLVKRTGEKVFLECVQDMDHENMFWYRQDPGLGLRLIYFSYDVKMKEKGDIPEGYSVSREKKERFSLILESASTNQTSMYLCASSLTSGSRETQYFGPGTRLLVL.